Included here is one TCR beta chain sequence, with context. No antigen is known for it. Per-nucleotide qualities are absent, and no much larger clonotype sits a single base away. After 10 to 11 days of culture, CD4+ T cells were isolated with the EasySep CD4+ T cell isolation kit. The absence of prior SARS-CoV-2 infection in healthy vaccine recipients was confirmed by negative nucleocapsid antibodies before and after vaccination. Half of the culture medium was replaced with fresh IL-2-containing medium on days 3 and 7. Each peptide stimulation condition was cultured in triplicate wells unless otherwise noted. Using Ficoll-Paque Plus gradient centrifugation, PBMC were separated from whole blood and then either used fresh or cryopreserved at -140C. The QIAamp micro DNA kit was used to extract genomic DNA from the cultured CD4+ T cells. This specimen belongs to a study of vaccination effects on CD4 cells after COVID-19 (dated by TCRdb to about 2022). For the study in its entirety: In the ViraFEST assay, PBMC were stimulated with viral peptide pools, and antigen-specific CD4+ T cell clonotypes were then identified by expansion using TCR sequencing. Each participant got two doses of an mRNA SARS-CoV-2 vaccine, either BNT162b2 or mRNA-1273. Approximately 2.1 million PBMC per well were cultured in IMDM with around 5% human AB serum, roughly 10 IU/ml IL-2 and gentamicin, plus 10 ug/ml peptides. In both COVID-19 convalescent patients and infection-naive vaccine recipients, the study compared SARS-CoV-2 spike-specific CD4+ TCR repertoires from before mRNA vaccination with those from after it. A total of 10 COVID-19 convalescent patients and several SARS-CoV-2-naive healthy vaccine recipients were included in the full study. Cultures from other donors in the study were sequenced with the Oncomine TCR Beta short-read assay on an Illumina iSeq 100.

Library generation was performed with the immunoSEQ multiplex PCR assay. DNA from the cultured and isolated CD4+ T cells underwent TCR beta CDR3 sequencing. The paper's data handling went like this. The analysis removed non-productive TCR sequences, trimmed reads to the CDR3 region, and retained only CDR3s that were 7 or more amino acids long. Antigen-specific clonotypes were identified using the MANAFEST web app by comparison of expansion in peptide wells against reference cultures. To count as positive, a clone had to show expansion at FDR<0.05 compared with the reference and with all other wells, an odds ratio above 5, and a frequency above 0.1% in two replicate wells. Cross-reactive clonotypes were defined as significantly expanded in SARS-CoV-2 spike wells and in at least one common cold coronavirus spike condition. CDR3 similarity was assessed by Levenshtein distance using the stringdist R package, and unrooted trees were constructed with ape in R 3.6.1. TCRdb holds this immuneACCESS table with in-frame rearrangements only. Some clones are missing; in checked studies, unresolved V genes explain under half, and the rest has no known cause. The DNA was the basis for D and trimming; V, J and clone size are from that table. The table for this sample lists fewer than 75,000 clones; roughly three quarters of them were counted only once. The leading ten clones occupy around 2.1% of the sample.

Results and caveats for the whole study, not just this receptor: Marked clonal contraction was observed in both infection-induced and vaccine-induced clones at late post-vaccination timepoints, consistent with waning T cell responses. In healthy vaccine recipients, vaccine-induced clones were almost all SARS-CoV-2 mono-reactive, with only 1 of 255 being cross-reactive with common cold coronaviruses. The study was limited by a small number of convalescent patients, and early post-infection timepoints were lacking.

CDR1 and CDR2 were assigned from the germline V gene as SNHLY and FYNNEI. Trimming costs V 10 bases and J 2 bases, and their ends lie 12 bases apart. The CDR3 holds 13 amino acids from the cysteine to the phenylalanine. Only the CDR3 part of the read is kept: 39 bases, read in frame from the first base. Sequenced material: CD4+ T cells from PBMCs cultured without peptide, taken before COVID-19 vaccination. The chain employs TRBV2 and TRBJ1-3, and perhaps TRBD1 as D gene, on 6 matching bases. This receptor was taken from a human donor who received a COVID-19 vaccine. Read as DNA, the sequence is TGTGCCACCCAACAGGGACCTGGAAACACCATATATTTT. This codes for CATQQGPGNTIYF.